This T cell receptor (beta chain) came from a study of T-cell memory formation after mild COVID-19. Trimming left V 4 bases short and J 6 bases short, with 12 bases between. Per the germline V gene, CDR1 is SQVTM and CDR2 is ANQGSEA. The CDR3 is 13 amino acids. TCRdb recomputed calls from the 5' RACE reads with MiXCR, one row per CDR3 protein. This repertoire shows 120,000 to 150,000 distinct CDR3 sequences, around 21% found once; its top ten account for about 2.3%. The TCR originated in an adult woman who had mild COVID-19 (a few samples of this study predate the infection). Cell type and time point are not known. J is TRBJ1-4 and V is TRBV29-1, with a weak D call TRBD1 (6 bases). The sequenced sample was PBMCs or a T cell subset sorted from them (not recorded which). CDR3 sequence (DNA): TGCAGCGTTGTTGGACAGAACTATGAAAAACTGTTTTTT. Encoded protein: CSVVGQNYEKLFF.